The 17 T cell receptor beta chains below were found in one sample sequenced in a study of vaccination effects on CD4 cells after COVID-19. Pools of viral peptides were used by the ViraFEST assay to expand antigen-specific CD4+ T cells ahead of sequencing. Following culture for 9 to 11 days, CD4+ T cells were isolated. All study participants received two doses of BNT162b2 or mRNA-1273 vaccine. No antigen has been assigned to these receptors. Assay: immunoSEQ multiplex PCR; the TCRdb copy retains only in-frame clones and omits some. The table shows about 80,000 clones, with more than 60% occurring only once. Sequenced material: CD4+ T cells from PBMCs cultured with HCoV-OC43 spike peptides, taken after COVID-19 vaccination. As for subset: HCoV-OC43 spike overlapping peptide pool stimulation. The receptors were sampled from a human donor who received a COVID-19 vaccine.

This sequence joins TRBV19 and TRBJ1-1; 9 bases agree with TRBD1. This CDR3 comprises 15 residues. The germline CDR1 and CDR2 sequences are LNHDA and SQIVND (reference sequence). The trim removed 7 bases at V and 5 bases at J, leaving 11 bases unmatched. CDR3 residues: CASTPTGGGYTEAFF. DNA of the CDR3: TGTGCCAGTACACCCACAGGGGGCGGTTATACTGAAGCTTTCTTT.

This clone has a handful of counts. The chain is built from TRBV27 and TRBJ1-2; no definite D call. The V end was cut by 6 bases, the J end by 2 bases, with 7 bases between. This CDR3 has 12 residues. Per germline, CDR1 MNHEY and CDR2 SMNVEV (reference sequence). CDR3 sequence reads: CASRGSNYGYTF. CDR3 sequence (DNA): TGTGCCAGCAGAGGGAGCAACTATGGCTACACCTTC.

V is TRBV6-2 or TRBV6-3 and J is TRBJ2-7; unclear D gene. V was clipped by 4 bases and J by 0 bases, with 16 bases between them. Germline V gives CDR1 MNHEY, CDR2 SVGEGT. This CDR3 is built from 16 residues. CDR3 sequence reads: CASSFGSGHSSYEQYV. CDR3 in DNA: TGTGCCAGCAGTTTTGGTTCGGGCCACAGCTCCTACGAGCAGTACGTC.

This sequence joins TRBV5-6 and TRBJ2-7; D gene uncertain. Trimming removed 1 base at V and 0 bases at J, with 14 bases between. CDR1 is SGHDT and CDR2 is YYEEEE in the germline V gene. The CDR3 has 16 amino acids. This chain's CDR3 is CASSLRPGPYSYEQYV. CDR3 bases: TGTGCCAGCAGCTTGCGACCCGGCCCATACTCCTACGAGCAGTACGTC.

This sequence joins TRBV7-3 and TRBJ2-6; D is possibly TRBD1 (6 bases). Trimming left V 5 bases short and J 5 bases short, with 13 bases between. CDR3 size: 15 residues. CDR1 SGHTA and CDR2 FQGTGA come from the germline V gene. The CDR3, as DNA: TGTGCCAGCAGCCTCGTCGGGGACAGGGCCAACGTCCTGACTTTC. It specifies CASSLVGDRANVLTF.

This sequence joins TRBV2 and TRBJ1-3; D is ambiguous. The CDR3 runs 15 residues. Germline V gene sequence: CDR1 SNHLY, CDR2 FYNNEI. Deletions cut 6 bases from V and 0 bases from J, with 12 bases between. CDR3 in DNA: TGTGCCAGCAGCGACATGGGAGTCTCTGGAAACACCATATATTTT. Its translation: CASSDMGVSGNTIYF.

The chain employs TRBV7-2 and TRBJ2-1; D is undetermined. CDR3 size: 15 residues. From germline, CDR1 is SGHTA and CDR2 FQGNSA. Trimming removed 2 bases at V and 5 bases at J, with 13 bases between. The CDR3, as DNA: TGTGCCAGCAGCTTAAAATTGCGGTGGAACAATGAGCAGTTCTTC. It translates to CASSLKLRWNNEQFF.

V and J are TRBV5-6 and TRBJ2-2; D gene ambiguous. The CDR3 contains 15 residues. CDR1 SGHDT and CDR2 YYEEEE come from the germline V gene. V dropped 2 bases and J dropped 6 bases, with 14 bases sitting between them. CDR3 amino acids: CASSFGLEVSGELFF. The CDR3 region has the DNA TGTGCCAGCAGCTTCGGGCTAGAAGTGTCCGGGGAGCTGTTTTTT. Using reference TRBV5-6 and TRBJ2-2 for the parts outside the CDR3, the full variable domain is DAGVTQSPTHLIKTRGQQVTLRCSPKSGHDTVSWYQQALGQGPQFIFQYYEEEERQRGNFPDRFSGHQFPNYSSELNVNALLLGDSALYLCASSFGLEVSGELFFGEGSRLTVL.

V is TRBV12-3 or TRBV12-4 and J is TRBJ1-1; no reliable D call. Trimming took off 7 bases at V and 5 bases at J, with 14 bases between the two ends. The CDR3 has 13 amino acids. The CDR3 bases are TGTGCCAGCACCAAAAACGGAGGAACTGAAGCTTTCTTT. This codes for CASTKNGGTEAFF.

The chain links TRBV7-6 to TRBJ2-1; D perhaps matches TRBD1 (6 bases). V was shortened by 1 base and J by 10 bases, with 17 bases between the two germline ends. The CDR3 has 15 amino acids. The V gene's germline CDR1 is SGHVS and CDR2 FNYEAQ. The CDR3 loop is CASSLGQARGIEQFF. The CDR3 DNA is TGTGCCAGCAGCTTAGGACAGGCCCGAGGTATAGAGCAGTTCTTC.

The rearrangement uses TRBV18 and TRBJ1-5, with D perhaps matching TRBD1 (5 bases). This CDR3 comprises 13 residues. Germline CDR1 is KGHSH and CDR2 is LQKENI. Trimming took off 5 bases at V and 4 bases at J, with 9 bases between the two ends. As DNA, the CDR3 is TGTGCCAGCTCAAGGGACGTAAATCAGCCCCAGCATTTT. Translation: CASSRDVNQPQHF.

The chain combines TRBV7-6 with TRBJ2-5; 9 bases fit TRBD2. Germline CDR1 is SGHVS and CDR2 is FNYEAQ. The CDR3 is 17 amino acids. V was pared by 1 base and J by 1 base, with 7 bases of the junction left unmatched. Here the CDR3 DNA reads TGTGCCAGCAGCTTAGATTCACTGACTAGCGGCCAAGAGACCCAGTACTTC. Amino acid sequence: CASSLDSLTSGQETQYF.

The rearrangement links TRBV7-2 to TRBJ2-2; D gene unclear. From germline, CDR1 is SGHTA and CDR2 FQGNSA. This CDR3 is built from 14 residues. V was clipped by 0 bases and J by 1 base, with 3 bases between them. CDR3 residues: CASSLAQNTGELFF. In nucleotides, the CDR3 is TGTGCCAGCAGCTTAGCCCAGAACACCGGGGAGCTGTTTTTT.

In DNA, the CDR3 is TGCGCCAGCAGCCCACAACTAGGGACCTCTGGAAACACCATATATTTT. Translating gives CASSPQLGTSGNTIYF. The V call is TRBV5-1, the J call TRBJ1-3, with D perhaps matching TRBD1 (5 bases). CDR1 SGHRS and CDR2 YFSETQ come from the germline V gene. This CDR3 contains 16 residues. V lost 4 bases to trimming and J lost 0 bases, with 14 bases between them.

The chain employs TRBV18 and TRBJ1-4; TRBD1 is a possible D gene (6 bases). Germline V lookup: CDR1 KGHSH, CDR2 LQKENI. This CDR3 contains 15 residues. V lost 3 bases to trimming and J lost 7 bases, with 15 bases between them. The chain's CDR3 is CASSPQGTKVEKLFF. In nucleotides, the CDR3 is TGTGCCAGCTCACCCCAGGGGACTAAGGTTGAAAAACTGTTTTTT.

The V and J genes are TRBV11-2 and TRBJ2-1; TRBD1 aligns across 9 bases. Germline trimming cut 7 bases from V and 2 bases from J; bases unmatched to any gene: 3. The CDR3 is 14 amino acids. Germline V gene data show CDR1 as SGHAT and CDR2 as FQNNGV. Here the CDR3 DNA reads TGTGCCAGCATCCGGGACAGGGCCTACAATGAGCAGTTCTTC. This encodes CASIRDRAYNEQFF. The full variable domain, its missing parts supplied by reference TRBV11-2 and TRBJ2-1, is EAGVAQSPRYKIIEKRQSVAFWCNPISGHATLYWYQQILGQGPKLLIQFQNNGVVDDSQLPKDRFSAERLKGVDSTLKIQPAKLEDSAVYLCASIRDRAYNEQFFGPGTRLTVL.

CDR3 sequence reads: CASSSMSSGANVLTF. In DNA form, the CDR3 reads TGTGCCAGCAGTTCGATGTCCTCTGGGGCCAACGTCCTGACTTTC. The genes are TRBV27 and TRBJ2-6, with D unclear. The length of the CDR3 is 15 residues. V gave up 4 bases and J gave up 0 bases, with 7 bases separating them. Germline CDR1 reads MNHEY; CDR2 reads SMNVEV (reference sequence).